Sequencing of this T cell receptor (beta chain) was carried out in a study of blood T cells in healthy people across ages. Study background: About one barcoded beta molecule per two T cells was captured by template switching.

Healthy individuals of Caucasian origin from Russia, aged about 6 to 95, served as donors. Combining a sample-barcoded 5' primer with a J-beta primer mix, a second PCR ran for 7 to 11 cycles. TCRdb reanalysed the 5' RACE reads using MiXCR and keeps one entry per CDR3 protein. The sample lists 790,000 or so distinct CDR3 sequences, 46% occurring once. This clonotype was recorded a few times. Sequences were obtained from blood. This receptor was obtained from an elderly man in good health.

The CDR3, as DNA: TGTGCCAGCAGTCTCTCGACGGGGACCTACGAGCAGTACTTC. As protein: CASSLSTGTYEQYF. This chain joins TRBV28 and TRBJ2-7, with TRBD2 as a possible D gene (5 bases). V was pared by 5 bases and J by 2 bases, with 13 bases between. Germline-derived CDR1 and CDR2 are MDHEN and SYDVKM. The CDR3 runs to 14 residues. Complete variable domain (other parts from reference TRBV28 and TRBJ2-7): DVKVTQSSRYLVKRTGEKVFLECVQDMDHENMFWYRQDPGLGLRLIYFSYDVKMKEKGDIPEGYSVSREKKERFSLILESASTNQTSMYLCASSLSTGTYEQYFGPGTRLTVT.